The clone carrying this T cell receptor beta chain was picked up many times. What it recognizes is unknown. This sample is drawn from a study of human T cells and chemical hapten exposure. Study-wide background: Patients, predominantly female, presented with alopecia areata, totalis or universalis.

Germline V gene sequence: CDR1 SGHVS, CDR2 FQNEAQ. The CDR3 is made up of 15 amino acids. Losses at the gene ends were 2 bases for V and 9 bases for J; bases not matched to a gene: 3. Study-level findings and limits: Counts of TCRs above 1 in 1000 frequency stayed unchanged with DPC sensitization.

MiXCR, applied by TCRdb to the RACE reads, yields one record per CDR3 protein. The data hold approximately 80,000 distinct CDR3 sequences, with 8.5% to 12% observed a single time. Time point denoted: patch test 2, 6 weeks after DPC sensitization. Sample treatment: therapeutic diphenylcyclopropenone sensitization with weekly scalp DPC. Donors were 18 to 70-year-old alopecia patients suitable for DPC. J is TRBJ2-1 and V is TRBV7-8, with 14 bases aligning to TRBD2. This TCR was recovered from a woman aged 50 to 65 with alopecia areata. Some clones in this sample may be carry-over from other donors' samples. The sequenced sample was whole blood, obtained in connection with sensitization to the hapten diphenylcyclopropenone (DPC). The CDR3 DNA follows: TGTGCCAGCAGCTTAACCGGGACTAGCGGGAGTGAGCAGTTCTTC. The encoded protein is CASSLTGTSGSEQFF.